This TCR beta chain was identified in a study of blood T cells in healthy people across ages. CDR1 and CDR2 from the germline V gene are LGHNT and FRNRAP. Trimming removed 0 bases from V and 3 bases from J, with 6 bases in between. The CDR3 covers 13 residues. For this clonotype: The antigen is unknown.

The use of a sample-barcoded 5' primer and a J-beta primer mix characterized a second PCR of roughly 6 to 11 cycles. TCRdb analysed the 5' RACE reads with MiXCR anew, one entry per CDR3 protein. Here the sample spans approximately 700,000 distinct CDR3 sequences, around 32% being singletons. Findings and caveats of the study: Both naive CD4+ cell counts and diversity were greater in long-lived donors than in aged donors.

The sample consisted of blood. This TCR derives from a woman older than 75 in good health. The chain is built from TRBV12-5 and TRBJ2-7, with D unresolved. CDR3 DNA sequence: TGTGCTAGTGGTTTGGTGCCTGACTACGAGCAGTACTTC. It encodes CASGLVPDYEQYF.